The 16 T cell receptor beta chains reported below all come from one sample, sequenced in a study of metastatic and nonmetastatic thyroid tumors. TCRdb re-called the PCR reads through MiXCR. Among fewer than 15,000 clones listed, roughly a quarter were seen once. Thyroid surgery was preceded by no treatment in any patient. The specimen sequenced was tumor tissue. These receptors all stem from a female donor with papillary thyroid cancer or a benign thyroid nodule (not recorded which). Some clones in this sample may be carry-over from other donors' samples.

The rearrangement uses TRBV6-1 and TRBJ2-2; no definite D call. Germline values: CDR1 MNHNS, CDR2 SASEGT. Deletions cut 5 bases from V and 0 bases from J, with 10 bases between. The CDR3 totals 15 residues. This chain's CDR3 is CASSRAFANTGELFF. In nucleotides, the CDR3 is TGTGCCAGCAGTAGGGCGTTCGCGAACACCGGGGAGCTGTTTTTT.

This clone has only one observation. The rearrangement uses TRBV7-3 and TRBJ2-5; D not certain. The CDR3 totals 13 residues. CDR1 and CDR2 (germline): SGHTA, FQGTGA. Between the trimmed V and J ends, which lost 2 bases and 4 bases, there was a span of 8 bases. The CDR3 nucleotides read TGTGCCAGCAGCTTACTATGGGGAGAGACCCAGTACTTC. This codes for CASSLLWGETQYF.

Written as DNA, the CDR3 is TGCAGTGCTACAACTTCCAGAAGCCCAGACAGGGGCCACGGCTACACCTTC. Its translation: CSATTSRSPDRGHGYTF. The chain carries TRBV20-1 and TRBJ1-2; 8 positions agree with TRBD1. J gave up 8 bases and V 4 bases, and 21 bases lay outside the gene matches. CDR1 DFQATT and CDR2 SNEGSKA come from the germline V gene (reference sequence). The CDR3 length is 17 residues.

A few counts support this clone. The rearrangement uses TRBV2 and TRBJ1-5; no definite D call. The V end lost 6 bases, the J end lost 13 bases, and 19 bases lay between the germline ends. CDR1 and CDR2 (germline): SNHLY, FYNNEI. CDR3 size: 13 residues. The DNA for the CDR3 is TGTGCCAGCAGCCTGGCCCGCGTCCAGACACAGCATTTT. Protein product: CASSLARVQTQHF.

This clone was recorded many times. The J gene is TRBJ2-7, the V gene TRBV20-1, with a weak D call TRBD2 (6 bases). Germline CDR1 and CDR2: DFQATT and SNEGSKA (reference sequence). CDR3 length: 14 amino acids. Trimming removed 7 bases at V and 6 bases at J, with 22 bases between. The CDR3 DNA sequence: TGCAGTGGGAGGGGCCAGGTGGGGTCGTCCGAGCAGTACTTC. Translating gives CSGRGQVGSSEQYF.

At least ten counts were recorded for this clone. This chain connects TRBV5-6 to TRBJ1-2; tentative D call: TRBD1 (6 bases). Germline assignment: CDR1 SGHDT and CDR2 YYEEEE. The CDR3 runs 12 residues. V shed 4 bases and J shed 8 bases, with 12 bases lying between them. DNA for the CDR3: TGTGCCAGCAGCGTACAGGGATTAGGCTACACCTTC. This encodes CASSVQGLGYTF.

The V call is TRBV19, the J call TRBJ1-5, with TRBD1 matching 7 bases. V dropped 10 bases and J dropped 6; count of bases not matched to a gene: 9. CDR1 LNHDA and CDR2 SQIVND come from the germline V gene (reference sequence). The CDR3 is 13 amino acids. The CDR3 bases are TGTGCCATTACCTACAGGGGAGGTCAGCCCCAGCATTTT. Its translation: CAITYRGGQPQHF.

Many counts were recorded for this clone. The chain's CDR3 is CSARNTRETQYF. The CDR3 DNA sequence: TGCAGCGCCCGGAACACCCGAGAGACCCAGTACTTC. This chain uses TRBV29-1 with TRBJ2-5; D is undetermined. Germline loops: CDR1 SQVTM, CDR2 ANQGSEA. The CDR3 runs to 12 residues. The germline V and J ends were trimmed by 7 bases and 4 bases, with 13 bases remaining between them.

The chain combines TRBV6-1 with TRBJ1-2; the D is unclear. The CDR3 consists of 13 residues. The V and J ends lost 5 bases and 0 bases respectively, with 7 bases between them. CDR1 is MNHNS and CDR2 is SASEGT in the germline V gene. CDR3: CASSPGANYGYTF. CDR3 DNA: TGTGCCAGCAGTCCAGGAGCTAACTATGGCTACACCTTC.

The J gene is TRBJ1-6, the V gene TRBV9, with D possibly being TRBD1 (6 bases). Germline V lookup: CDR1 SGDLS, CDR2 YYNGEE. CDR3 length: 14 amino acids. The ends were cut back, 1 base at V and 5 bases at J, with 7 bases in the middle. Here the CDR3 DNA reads TGTGCCAGCAGCGTAAACAGGGATAATTCACCCCTCCACTTT. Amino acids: CASSVNRDNSPLHF.

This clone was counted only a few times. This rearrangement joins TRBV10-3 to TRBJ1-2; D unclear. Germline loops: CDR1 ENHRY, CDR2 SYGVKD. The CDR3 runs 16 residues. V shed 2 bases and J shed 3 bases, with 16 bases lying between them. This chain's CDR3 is CAISEVTWREDYGYTF. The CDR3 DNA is TGTGCCATCAGTGAGGTGACATGGCGAGAAGACTATGGCTACACCTTC.

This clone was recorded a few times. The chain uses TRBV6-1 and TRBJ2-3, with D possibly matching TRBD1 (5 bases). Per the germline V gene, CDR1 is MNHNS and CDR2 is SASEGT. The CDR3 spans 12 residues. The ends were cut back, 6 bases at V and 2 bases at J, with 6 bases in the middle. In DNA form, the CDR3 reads TGTGCCAGCAGAGGGGCCACAGATACGCAGTATTTT. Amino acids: CASRGATDTQYF.

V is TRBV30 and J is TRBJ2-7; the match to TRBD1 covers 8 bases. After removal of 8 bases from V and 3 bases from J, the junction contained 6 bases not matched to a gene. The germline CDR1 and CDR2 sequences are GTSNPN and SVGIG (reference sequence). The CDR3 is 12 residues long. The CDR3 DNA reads TGTGCCAGCCGGACAGGGTACTACGAGCAGTACTTC. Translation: CASRTGYYEQYF.

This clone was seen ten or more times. CDR3 sequence reads: CASSLGLEGAQFF. CDR3 nucleotide sequence: TGCGCCAGCAGCTTGGGTCTCGAGGGTGCCCAGTTCTTC. V gene TRBV5-1 combines with J gene TRBJ2-1; TRBD2 might be the D (5 bases). CDR1 SGHRS and CDR2 YFSETQ come from the germline V gene. This CDR3 has 13 residues. V was cut by 0 bases and J by 13 bases, with 14 bases left in between.

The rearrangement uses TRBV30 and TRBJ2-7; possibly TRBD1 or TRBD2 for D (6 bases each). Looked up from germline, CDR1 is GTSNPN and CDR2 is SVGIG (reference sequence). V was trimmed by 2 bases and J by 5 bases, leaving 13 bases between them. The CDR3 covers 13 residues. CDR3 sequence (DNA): TGTGCCTGGAGTCCTAGGGGGGCCGACGAGCAGTACTTC. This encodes CAWSPRGADEQYF.

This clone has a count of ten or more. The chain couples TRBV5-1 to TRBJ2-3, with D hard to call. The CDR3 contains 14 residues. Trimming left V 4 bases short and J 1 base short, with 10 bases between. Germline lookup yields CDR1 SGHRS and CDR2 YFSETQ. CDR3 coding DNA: TGCGCCAGCAGCCCCTCCCCGGGCACAGATACGCAGTATTTT. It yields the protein CASSPSPGTDTQYF. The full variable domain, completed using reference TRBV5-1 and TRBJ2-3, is KAGVTQTPRYLIKTRGQQVTLSCSPISGHRSVSWYQQTPGQGLQFLFEYFSETQRNKGNFPGRFSGRQFSNSRSEMNVSTLELGDSALYLCASSPSPGTDTQYFGPGTRLTVL.